This T cell receptor (beta chain) was sequenced for a study of T cell clonality in common variable immunodeficiency. Many counts were recorded for this clone. The target antigen is unknown. The sequence runs out 3 residues before the end of the CDR3; the remainder is reconstructed from the germline J gene. Using immunoSEQ multiplex PCR, the repertoire was profiled, and TCRdb retains in-frame clones only, with some absent. In total the sample includes 30,000 to 40,000 clones, none of them seen once. The CDR3 totals 14 residues. After removal of 7 bases from V and 6 bases from J, the junction contained 13 bases not matched to a gene. Germline V gene data show CDR1 as SQVTM and CDR2 as ANQGSEA. Regarding the study as a whole: CVID subjects had higher TCRbeta clonality than healthy controls, most marked in about a third. Common variable immunodeficiency TCR beta sequences reportedly had fewer deletions and N-nucleotide insertions. Repertoire-complication correlations in CVID were limited by patient heterogeneity.

Sequenced material: peripheral blood mononuclear cells. The receptor was derived from a person aged 18 to 75 in good health. The chain recombines TRBV29-1 with TRBJ1-1, with 8 bases fitting TRBD1. CDR3 bases read: TGCAGCGCCGGGCAGGGGGCTCTAGGGTCTGAA. Protein sequence: CSAGQGALGSE. The whole CDR3 sequence reads CSAGQGALGSEAFF.